A single sample is the source of the 20 T cell receptor beta chains below, sequenced in a study of blood T cell repertoires in COVID-19. The assay was immunoSEQ multiplex PCR, and TCRdb's table has in-frame clones only and misses some. The table includes 50,000 to 70,000 clones, roughly 84% detected once. The sequenced material came from peripheral blood. The receptors were gathered from a man aged 70-80 years with active COVID-19.

This clone appeared once. This chain uses TRBV27 with TRBJ1-3; D is undetermined. The V and J ends lost 7 bases and 4 bases respectively, with 11 bases between them. Germline CDR1 reads MNHEY; CDR2 reads SMNVEV (reference sequence). The CDR3 contains 13 residues. CDR3 coding DNA: TGTGCCAGCAAGCGGGTTCGGGGAAACACCATATATTTT. It codes for CASKRVRGNTIYF.

This clone was observed at least ten times. The chain carries TRBV28 and TRBJ2-1; 8 positions match TRBD1. Germline trimming cut 7 bases from V and 2 bases from J; bases unmatched to any gene: 4. Germline CDR1 and CDR2: MDHEN and SYDVKM. The CDR3 totals 14 residues. The chain's CDR3 is CASTGTGTYNEQFF. In nucleotides, the CDR3 is TGTGCCAGCACGGGGACAGGTACCTACAATGAGCAGTTCTTC.

In its sample, this clone was seen once. This rearrangement joins TRBV5-6 to TRBJ2-7; D possibly corresponds to TRBD2 (6 bases). V lost 4 bases and J 2 bases, leaving 16 bases between the germline ends. Per the germline V gene, CDR1 is SGHDT and CDR2 is YYEEEE. The CDR3 is 15 residues long. The CDR3 bases are TGTGCCAGCAGCGTGGCCGGGACGGGAGCCTACGAGCAGTACTTC. The encoded protein is CASSVAGTGAYEQYF.

V gene TRBV4-3 combines with J gene TRBJ2-1; 8 bases match TRBD1. Germline assignment: CDR1 LGHNA and CDR2 YSLEER. There are 16 residues in the CDR3. V was pared by 1 base and J by 3 bases, with 5 bases of the junction left unmatched. CDR3 sequence reads: CASSQAGQGYYNEQFF. The CDR3 DNA reads as TGCGCCAGCAGCCAAGCCGGACAGGGTTACTACAATGAGCAGTTCTTC.

This clone was found a few times. DNA for the CDR3: TGTGCCAGGCCTAAGGAGTTGGCCGGGGAGCTGTTTTTT. The encoded protein is CARPKELAGELFF. The chain combines TRBV6-5 with TRBJ2-2; D unclear. Trimming removed 9 bases from V and 6 bases from J, with 14 bases in between. CDR1 and CDR2 from the germline V gene are MNHEY and SVGAGI. This CDR3 has 13 amino acids.

The V gene is TRBV28, the J gene TRBJ1-5; a possible D gene is TRBD1 (5 bases). Trimming removed 5 bases at V and 5 bases at J, with 19 bases between. Germline CDR1 MDHEN, CDR2 SYDVKM. The CDR3 runs to 16 residues. As DNA, the CDR3 is TGTGCCAGCAGTCTTCCCCCCAAGTTGGGGCATCAGCCCCAGCATTTT. Protein product: CASSLPPKLGHQPQHF.

This chain joins TRBV6-5 and TRBJ2-7; D possibly corresponds to TRBD1 (5 bases). The germline V and J ends were trimmed by 2 bases and 11 bases, with 13 bases remaining between them. The CDR3 has 12 amino acids. The germline gives CDR1 MNHEY, CDR2 SVGAGI. The CDR3 DNA reads TGTGCCAGCAGTTACGGGCCAGGGCAAAAGTACTTC. Its translation is CASSYGPGQKYF.

This chain joins TRBV5-1 and TRBJ1-2; 8 positions agree with TRBD1. Germline CDR1 SGHRS, CDR2 YFSETQ. With V trimmed by 5 bases and J by 7 bases, 7 bases remained unmatched. The CDR3 totals 13 residues. The CDR3 sequence: CASRMGQDSGYTF. The CDR3, as DNA: TGCGCCAGCAGAATGGGACAGGACTCTGGCTACACCTTC.

V usage is TRBV5-6 and J usage is TRBJ2-7, with D unclear. Germline CDR1 reads SGHDT; CDR2 reads YYEEEE. V shed 1 base and J shed 1 base, with 6 bases lying between them. The CDR3 has 13 residues. The CDR3 is CASSLSSSYEQYF. CDR3 bases: TGTGCCAGCAGCTTGTCCAGTTCCTACGAGCAGTACTTC.

This chain connects TRBV2 to TRBJ2-5, with TRBD2 identical over 14 bases. Trimming removed 7 bases from V and 1 base from J; junction bases left unmatched: 2. This CDR3 has 15 amino acids. CDR1 SNHLY and CDR2 FYNNEI come from the germline V gene. CDR3: CASTGTSGSQETQYF. CDR3 in DNA: TGTGCCAGCACCGGGACTAGCGGGAGCCAAGAGACCCAGTACTTC.

V usage is TRBV2 and J usage is TRBJ2-1, with no clear D. With 6 bases removed from V and 5 bases from J, the gap between germline ends came to 11 bases. The CDR3 contains 13 residues. Germline V lookup: CDR1 SNHLY, CDR2 FYNNEI. DNA of the CDR3: TGTGCCAGCAGCAAAGGCCGGGACAATGAGCAGTTCTTC. Translating it yields CASSKGRDNEQFF.

This chain uses TRBV18 with TRBJ1-5; 8 nucleotides line up with TRBD1. CDR1 and CDR2 from the germline V gene are KGHSH and LQKENI. Trimming removed 5 bases from V and 7 bases from J; junction bases left unmatched: 4. The CDR3 contains 13 residues. CDR3 residues: CASSTDRDQPQHF. The CDR3 DNA is TGTGCCAGCTCAACGGACAGGGACCAGCCCCAGCATTTT.

The chain employs TRBV25-1 and TRBJ2-6, with a weak D call TRBD2 (5 bases). Germline loops: CDR1 MGHDK, CDR2 SYGVNS. The germline V and J ends were trimmed by 3 bases and 4 bases, with 13 bases remaining between them. This CDR3 region has 16 residues. The CDR3 region is CASSDPWGAGANVLTF. CDR3 nucleotides: TGTGCCAGCAGTGATCCGTGGGGAGCCGGGGCCAACGTCCTGACTTTC.

This clone was counted once. This rearrangement joins TRBV28 to TRBJ1-3; TRBD1 might be the D (5 bases). The CDR3 covers 14 residues. V dropped 4 bases and J dropped 2 bases, with 9 bases sitting between them. Per germline, CDR1 MDHEN and CDR2 SYDVKM. The CDR3 region is CASSSGGPGNTIYF. For the CDR3, the DNA is TGTGCCAGCAGTTCCGGGGGACCTGGAAACACCATATATTTT.

In its sample, this clone was seen once. V is TRBV6-5 and J is TRBJ1-1; possibly TRBD1 for D (5 bases). The germline V and J ends were trimmed by 4 bases and 6 bases, with 18 bases remaining between them. The CDR3 spans 15 residues. The germline V gene has CDR1 MNHEY and CDR2 SVGAGI. Here the CDR3 reads CASSSLKIRGAEAFF. The DNA for the CDR3 is TGTGCCAGCAGTTCCCTCAAAATAAGGGGTGCTGAAGCTTTCTTT.

The V and J genes are TRBV5-5 and TRBJ2-1; 11 bases match TRBD2. Germline assignment: CDR1 SGHKS and CDR2 YYEKEE (reference sequence). The CDR3 contains 12 residues. J lost 10 bases, V lost 4 bases, and 1 base had no gene match. CDR3 region: CASSRLAGEQFF. The DNA for the CDR3 is TGTGCCAGCAGCCGACTAGCGGGGGAGCAGTTCTTC. Full variable domain (rest looked up from reference TRBV5-5 and TRBJ2-1): DAGVTQSPTHLIKTRGQQVTLRCSPISGHKSVSWYQQVLGQGPQFIFQYYEKEERGRGNFPDRFSARQFPNYSSELNVNALLLGDSALYLCASSRLAGEQFFGPGTRLTVL.

The V call is TRBV18, the J call TRBJ2-7; 7 bases match TRBD1. This CDR3 has 14 residues. CDR1 is KGHSH, CDR2 LQKENI, per germline. The trim removed 8 bases at V and 0 bases at J, leaving 7 bases unmatched. CDR3 sequence: CASMGTASSYEQYF. The CDR3 nucleotides are TGTGCCAGCATGGGGACAGCCAGCTCCTACGAGCAGTACTTC.

The genes are TRBV24-1 and TRBJ2-5, with TRBD2 identical over 7 bases. Trimming at V came to 4 bases and at J to 5 bases, leaving 9 bases not matched to a gene. The germline CDR1 and CDR2 sequences are KGHDR and SFDVKD. The CDR3 is 15 amino acids. Here the CDR3 reads CATSDPAPGRETQYF. CDR3 nucleotide sequence: TGTGCCACCAGTGACCCGGCCCCCGGGAGGGAGACCCAGTACTTC.

V is TRBV6-5 and J is TRBJ1-5, with D unresolved. Between the trimmed V and J ends, which lost 4 bases and 5 bases, there was a span of 12 bases. Germline V lookup: CDR1 MNHEY, CDR2 SVGAGI. There are 14 residues in the CDR3. The CDR3 is CASSSGSGHQPQHF. The CDR3 DNA reads TGTGCCAGCAGTTCCGGGAGCGGCCATCAGCCCCAGCATTTT.

The rearrangement joins TRBV7-2 to TRBJ2-5; TRBD2 might be the D (6 bases). This CDR3 spans 14 amino acids. Germline V gene sequence: CDR1 SGHTA, CDR2 FQGNSA. Trimming stripped 0 bases from V and 4 bases from J, with 9 bases between. This CDR3 is CASSLAGLAETQYF. The CDR3 coding sequence is TGTGCCAGCAGCTTAGCGGGACTCGCAGAGACCCAGTACTTC.